This T cell receptor (beta chain) was identified in a study of technical replicates of blood from several donors. Here immunoSEQ multiplex PCR was the method, and the copy in TCRdb shows in-frame clones only, minus some. This table has some 82,000 clones, around 97% appearing once. The V and J ends lost 7 bases and 6 bases respectively, with 7 bases between them. CDR1 and CDR2 (germline): MDHEN, SYDVKM. The CDR3 spans 11 residues. The chain is built from TRBV28 and TRBJ1-5; D is unclear. The clonotype originates from a human donor in good health. Sequencing was carried out using T cells isolated from PBMCs. The CDR3 is CASMEGQPQHF. CDR3 sequence (DNA): TGTGCCAGCATGGAGGGTCAGCCCCAGCATTTT.